This T cell receptor (beta chain) was observed in a study of shared clonotypes between healthy human individuals. Study-level findings and limits: Sorted-subset samples were not fully sequenced, rarefaction indicated. The generation probabilities recorded for non-shared clonotypes fell below those of clonotypes shared by all four donors.

Terminally differentiated effector memory CD45RA+ cells were excluded from the naive CD8 cells, which were CD45RO-negative and positively selected for CCR7. Turning to this clone: Its target is unknown.

The ends lost 1 base at V and 1 base at J; junction bases unmatched: 4. This CDR3 contains 15 residues. CDR1 and CDR2 from the germline V gene are LGHNA and YNFKEQ. Clones were read by immunoSEQ multiplex PCR, and TCRdb kept only the in-frame ones, dropping some. The sample yields about 820,000 clones, around 93% seen once. This chain links TRBV4-2 with TRBJ2-7, with 7 bases aligning to TRBD1. The source is a young man in good health. The sample consisted of naive CD8+ T cells sorted from blood. The DNA for the CDR3 is TGTGCCAGCAGCCAAGGGACAGGCCGATCCTACGAGCAGTACTTC. Translating it yields CASSQGTGRSYEQYF.